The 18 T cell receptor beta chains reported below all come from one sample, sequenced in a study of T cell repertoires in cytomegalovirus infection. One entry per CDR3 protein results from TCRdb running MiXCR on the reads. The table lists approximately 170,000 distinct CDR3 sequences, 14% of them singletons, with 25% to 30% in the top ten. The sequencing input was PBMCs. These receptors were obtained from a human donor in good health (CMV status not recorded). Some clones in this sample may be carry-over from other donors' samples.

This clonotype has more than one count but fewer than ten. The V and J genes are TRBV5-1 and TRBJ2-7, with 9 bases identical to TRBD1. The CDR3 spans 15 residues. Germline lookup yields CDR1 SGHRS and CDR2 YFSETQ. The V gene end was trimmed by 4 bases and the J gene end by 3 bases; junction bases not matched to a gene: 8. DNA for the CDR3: TGCGCCAGCAGCCATCGACCGGGACAGGGCTACGAGCAGTACTTC. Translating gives CASSHRPGQGYEQYF.

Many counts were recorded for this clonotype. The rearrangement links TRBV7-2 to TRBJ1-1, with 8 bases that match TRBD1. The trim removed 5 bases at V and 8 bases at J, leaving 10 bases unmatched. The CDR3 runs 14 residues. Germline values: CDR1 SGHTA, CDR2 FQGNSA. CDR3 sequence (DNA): TGTGCCAGCAGCGCCCGACAGGGGTCGGCGGAAGCTTTCTTT. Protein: CASSARQGSAEAFF.

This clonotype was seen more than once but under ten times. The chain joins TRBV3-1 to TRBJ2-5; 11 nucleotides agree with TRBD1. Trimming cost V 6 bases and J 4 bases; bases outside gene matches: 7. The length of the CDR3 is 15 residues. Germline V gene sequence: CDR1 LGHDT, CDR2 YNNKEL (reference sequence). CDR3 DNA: TGTGCCAGCAGGGGACCGGGACAGGGGGGAGAGACCCAGTACTTC. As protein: CASRGPGQGGETQYF.

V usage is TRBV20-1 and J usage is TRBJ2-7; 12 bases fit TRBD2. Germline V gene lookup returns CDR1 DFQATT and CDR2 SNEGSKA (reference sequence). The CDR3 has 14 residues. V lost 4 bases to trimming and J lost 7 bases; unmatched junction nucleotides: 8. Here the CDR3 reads CSATRLAGVGEQYF. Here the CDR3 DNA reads TGCAGTGCTACCCGACTAGCGGGAGTCGGTGAGCAGTACTTC.

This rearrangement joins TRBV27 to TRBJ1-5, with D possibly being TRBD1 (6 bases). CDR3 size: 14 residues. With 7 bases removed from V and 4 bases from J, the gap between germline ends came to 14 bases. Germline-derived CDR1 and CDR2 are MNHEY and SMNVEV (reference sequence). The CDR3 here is CASKGTKPNQPQHF. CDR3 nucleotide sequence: TGTGCCAGCAAAGGGACAAAGCCTAATCAGCCCCAGCATTTT.

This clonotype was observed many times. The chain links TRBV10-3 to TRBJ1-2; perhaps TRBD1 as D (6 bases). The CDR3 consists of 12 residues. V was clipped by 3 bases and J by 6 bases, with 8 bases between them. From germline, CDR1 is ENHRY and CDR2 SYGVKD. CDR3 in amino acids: CAISDPGDGYTF. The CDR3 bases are TGTGCCATCAGTGACCCAGGGGATGGCTACACCTTC.

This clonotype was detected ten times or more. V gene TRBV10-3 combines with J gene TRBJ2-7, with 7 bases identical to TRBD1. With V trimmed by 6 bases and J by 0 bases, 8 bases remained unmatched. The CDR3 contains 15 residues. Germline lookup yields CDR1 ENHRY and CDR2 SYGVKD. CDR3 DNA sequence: TGTGCCATCAGAATCGACAGGGTGCCCTCCTACGAGCAGTACTTC. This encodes CAIRIDRVPSYEQYF.

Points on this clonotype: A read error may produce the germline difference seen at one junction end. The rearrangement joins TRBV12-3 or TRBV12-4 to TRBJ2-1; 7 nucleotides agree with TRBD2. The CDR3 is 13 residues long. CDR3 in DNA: TGTGACAGCAGTCCCCGGGAGGTGGGTGAGCAGTTCTTC. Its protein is CDSSPREVGEQFF.

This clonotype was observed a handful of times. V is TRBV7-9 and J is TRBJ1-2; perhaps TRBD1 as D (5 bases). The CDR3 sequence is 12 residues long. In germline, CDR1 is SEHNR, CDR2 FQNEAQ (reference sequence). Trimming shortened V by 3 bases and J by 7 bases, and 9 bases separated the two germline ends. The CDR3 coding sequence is TGTGCCAGCAGCTTCAGGGATTTTGGCTACACCTTC. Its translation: CASSFRDFGYTF.

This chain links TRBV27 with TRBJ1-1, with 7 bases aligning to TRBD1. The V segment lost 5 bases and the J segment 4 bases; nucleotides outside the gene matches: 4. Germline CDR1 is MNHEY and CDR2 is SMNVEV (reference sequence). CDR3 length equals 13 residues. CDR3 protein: CASSNRGGTEAFF. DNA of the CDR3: TGTGCCAGCAGTAACAGGGGAGGCACTGAAGCTTTCTTT.

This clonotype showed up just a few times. Written as DNA, the CDR3 is TGTGCCACCCGGAGGGACCAAGAGACCCAGTACTTC. Translation gives CATRRDQETQYF. The gene calls are TRBV15 and TRBJ2-5; D is perhaps TRBD2 (6 bases). Germline lookup yields CDR1 LNHNV and CDR2 YYDKDF (reference sequence). The V end was cut by 8 bases, the J end by 0 bases, with 7 bases between. There are 12 residues in the CDR3.

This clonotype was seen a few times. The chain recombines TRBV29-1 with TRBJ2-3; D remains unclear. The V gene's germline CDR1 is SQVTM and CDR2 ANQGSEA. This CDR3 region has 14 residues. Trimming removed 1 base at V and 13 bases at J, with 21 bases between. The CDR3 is CSVEGALTTYFEYF. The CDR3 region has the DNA TGCAGCGTTGAAGGGGCGCTTACAACATACTTCGAGTATTTT.

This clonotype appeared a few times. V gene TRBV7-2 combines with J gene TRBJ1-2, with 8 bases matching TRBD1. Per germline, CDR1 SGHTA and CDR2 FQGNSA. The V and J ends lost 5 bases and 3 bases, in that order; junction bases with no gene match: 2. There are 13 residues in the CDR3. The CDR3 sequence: CASSTTGDYGYTF. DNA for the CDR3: TGTGCCAGCAGCACGACAGGGGACTATGGCTACACCTTC.

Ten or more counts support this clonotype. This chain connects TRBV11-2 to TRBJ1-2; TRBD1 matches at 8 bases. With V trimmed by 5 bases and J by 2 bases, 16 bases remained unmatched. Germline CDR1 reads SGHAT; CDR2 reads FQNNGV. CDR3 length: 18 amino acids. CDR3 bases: TGTGCCAGCAGCCGCCCCTTTCGGACAGGGAGGGACAACTATGGCTACACCTTC. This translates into CASSRPFRTGRDNYGYTF.

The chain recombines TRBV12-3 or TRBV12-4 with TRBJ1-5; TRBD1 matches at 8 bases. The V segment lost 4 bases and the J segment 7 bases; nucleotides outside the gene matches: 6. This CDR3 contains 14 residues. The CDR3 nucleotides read TGTGCCAGCAGTTCGTACAGGGGGAACCAGCCCCAGCATTTT. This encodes CASSSYRGNQPQHF.

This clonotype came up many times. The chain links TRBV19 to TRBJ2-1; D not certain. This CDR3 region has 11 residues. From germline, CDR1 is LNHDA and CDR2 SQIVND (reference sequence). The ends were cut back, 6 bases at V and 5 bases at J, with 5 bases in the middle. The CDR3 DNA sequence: TGTGCCAGTAGAGGTAACAATGAGCAGTTCTTC. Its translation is CASRGNNEQFF.

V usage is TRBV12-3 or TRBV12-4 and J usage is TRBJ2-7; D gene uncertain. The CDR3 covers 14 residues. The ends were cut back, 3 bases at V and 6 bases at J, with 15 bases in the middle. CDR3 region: CASSFGQNLGEQYF. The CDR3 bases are TGTGCCAGCAGTTTTGGGCAGAATTTGGGCGAGCAGTACTTC.

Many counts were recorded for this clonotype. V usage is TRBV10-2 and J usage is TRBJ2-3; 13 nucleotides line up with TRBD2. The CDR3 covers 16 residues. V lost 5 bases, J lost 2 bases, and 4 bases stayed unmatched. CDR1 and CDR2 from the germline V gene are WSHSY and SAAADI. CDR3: CASSLGLAGVTDTQYF. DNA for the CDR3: TGCGCCAGCAGTCTTGGACTAGCGGGAGTCACAGATACGCAGTATTTT.